This TCR beta chain emerged from a study of cytomegalovirus exposure and HLA in healthy donors. It was with 60 Vbeta and 13 Jbeta primers that the PCR ran. Assay: immunoSEQ multiplex PCR; the TCRdb copy retains only in-frame clones and omits some. The table shows about 160,000 clones, with 75% occurring only once. The origin of this receptor is a woman in her 50s in good health and CMV-seropositive. Material for sequencing was PBMCs.

The CDR3: CASGFPDMNTEAFF. CDR3 nucleotide sequence: TGTGCTAGTGGTTTCCCAGATATGAACACTGAAGCTTTCTTT. The chain employs TRBV12-5 and TRBJ1-1; no clear D. The CDR3 extends over 14 amino acids. The V gene's germline CDR1 is LGHNT and CDR2 FRNRAP. Trimming took off 3 bases at V and 0 bases at J, with 8 bases between the two ends.